The source of this TCR beta chain is a study of shared clonotypes between healthy human individuals. Method: immunoSEQ multiplex PCR; TCRdb's copy keeps in-frame clones and lacks some. The table records some 1,600,000 clones, 98% of them present only once. Study-level results: As a rule, naive subsets had a larger estimated richness than memory subsets.

This clone was detected once. Its cognate antigen is unknown. This CDR3 is 14 amino acids long. CDR1 and CDR2 from the germline V gene are KGHSH and LQKENI. The V and J ends lost 0 bases and 7 bases respectively, with 13 bases between them. The sequenced sample was naive CD4+ T cells sorted from blood. The subset: CD45RA+ positively selected. The chain couples TRBV18 to TRBJ2-7; no clear D gene. This receptor was taken from a man aged 25 to 45 in good health. The CDR3 loop is CASSPPAPSREQYF. CDR3 nucleotides: TGTGCCAGCTCACCACCCGCCCCCTCAAGAGAGCAGTACTTC.